Reported below is one T cell receptor (beta chain). Its antigen is still unknown. This specimen belongs to a study of vaccination effects on CD4 cells after COVID-19. From germline, CDR1 is LNHDA and CDR2 SQIVND (reference sequence). The V and J ends lost 5 bases and 5 bases, in that order; junction bases with no gene match: 8. This CDR3 contains 14 residues. Only in-frame clones appear in the TCRdb table, and some are missing; sequencing was by immunoSEQ multiplex PCR. Counted here are 25,000 to 35,000 clones, 73% occurring once; the ten biggest clones make up approximately 10%. Antigen-specific CD4+ T cells were expanded with viral peptide pools in the ViraFEST assay before sequencing. Isolating CD4+ T cells followed more than 9 days of culture. Every participant took two doses of the BNT162b2 or mRNA-1273 vaccine. Having tested negative for nucleocapsid antibodies, the vaccine recipients showed no prior SARS-CoV-2 infection.

Specimen: CD4+ T cells from PBMCs cultured with HCoV-NL63 spike peptides, collected after COVID-19 vaccination. This chain joins TRBV19 and TRBJ2-7; 8 nucleotides line up with TRBD1. This TCR was recovered from a human donor who received a COVID-19 vaccine. This chain's CDR3 is CASSQWTGIDEQYF. CDR3 coding DNA: TGTGCCAGTAGTCAATGGACAGGGATCGACGAGCAGTACTTC.